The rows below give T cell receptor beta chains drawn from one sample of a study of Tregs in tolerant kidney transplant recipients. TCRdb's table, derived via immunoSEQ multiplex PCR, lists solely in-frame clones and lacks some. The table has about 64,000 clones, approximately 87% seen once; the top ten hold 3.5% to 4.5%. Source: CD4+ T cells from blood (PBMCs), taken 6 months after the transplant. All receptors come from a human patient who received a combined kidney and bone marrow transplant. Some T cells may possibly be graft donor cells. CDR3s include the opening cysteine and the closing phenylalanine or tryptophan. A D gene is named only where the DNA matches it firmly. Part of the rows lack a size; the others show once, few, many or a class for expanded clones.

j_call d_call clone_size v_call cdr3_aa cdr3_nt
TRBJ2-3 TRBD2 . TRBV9 CASSVASSGGAPSTDTQYF TGTGCCAGCAGCGTCGCGTCTAGCGGGGGGGCCCCTAGCACAGATACGCAGTATTTT
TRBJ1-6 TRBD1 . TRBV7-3 CASSLTGAAGGYNSPLHF TGTGCCAGCAGCTTAACCGGCGCGGCAGGGGGATATAATTCACCCCTCCACTTT
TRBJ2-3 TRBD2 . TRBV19 CASTKTSGGRADTQYF TGTGCCAGTACCAAGACTAGCGGGGGTCGCGCAGATACGCAGTATTTT
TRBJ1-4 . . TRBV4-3 CASSLTGSEGEKLFF TGCGCCAGCAGCCTAACAGGGTCAGAAGGTGAAAAACTGTTTTTT
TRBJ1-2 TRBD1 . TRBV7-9 CASSSGQHYGYTF TGTGCCAGCAGCTCGGGACAGCACTATGGCTACACCTTC
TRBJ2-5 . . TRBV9 CASSVDYAETQYF TGTGCCAGCAGCGTAGACTATGCTGAGACCCAGTACTTC
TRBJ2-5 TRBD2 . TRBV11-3 CASSEGLAGAQEETQYF TGTGCCAGCAGCGAGGGACTAGCGGGAGCCCAGGAAGAGACCCAGTACTTC
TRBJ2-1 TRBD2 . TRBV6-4 CASSDPGLAVNNEQFF TGTGCCAGCAGTGACCCCGGACTAGCGGTAAACAATGAGCAGTTCTTC
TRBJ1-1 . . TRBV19 CASSIPRQARAEAFF TGTGCCAGTAGTATCCCCCGACAGGCTCGGGCTGAAGCTTTCTTT
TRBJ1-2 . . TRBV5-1 CASSLRGTSYGYTF TGCGCCAGCAGCCTTCGTGGGACAAGCTATGGCTACACCTTC
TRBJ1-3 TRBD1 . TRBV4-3 CASSLTVGAGGTGNTIYF TGCGCCAGCAGCCTTACGGTTGGGGCAGGGGGCACTGGAAACACCATATATTTT
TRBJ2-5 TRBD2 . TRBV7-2 CASSLLGAGGVETQYF TGTGCCAGCAGCTTACTTGGTGCGGGAGGGGTTGAGACCCAGTACTTC
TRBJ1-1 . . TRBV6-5 CASTSVHRLNTEAFF TGTGCCAGCACCTCGGTCCACAGATTGAACACTGAAGCCTTCTTT
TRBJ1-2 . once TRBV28 CASSLYGGEGYTF TGTGCCAGCAGTTTATACGGGGGAGAAGGCTACACCTTC
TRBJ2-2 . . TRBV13 CASSFLFTGELFF TGTGCCAGCAGCTTCCTCTTCACCGGGGAGCTGTTTTTT
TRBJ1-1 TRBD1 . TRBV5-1 CASSGRTGGDGQAFF TGCGCCAGCAGCGGCCGGACAGGGGGCGATGGCCAAGCTTTCTTT
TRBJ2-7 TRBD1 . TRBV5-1 CASSLVTGGEYEQYF TGCGCCAGCAGCTTGGTTACAGGGGGTGAATACGAGCAGTACTTC
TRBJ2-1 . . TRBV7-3 CASSLAGSSYNEQFF TGTGCCAGCAGCTTAGCCGGTAGCTCCTACAATGAGCAGTTCTTC
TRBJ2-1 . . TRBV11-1 CASSLALRVFSYNEQFF TGTGCCAGCAGCTTAGCCCTTCGCGTCTTCTCCTACAATGAGCAGTTCTTC
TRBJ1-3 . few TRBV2 CASTISGNTIYF TGTGCCAGCACCATCTCTGGAAACACCATATATTTT
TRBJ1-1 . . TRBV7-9 CASSPQQGPTEAFF TGTGCCAGCAGCCCCCAACAGGGACCCACTGAAGCTTTCTTT
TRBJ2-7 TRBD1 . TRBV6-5 CASSYLQGTTEEQYF TGTGCCAGCAGTTACCTACAGGGGACAACGGAGGAGCAGTACTTC
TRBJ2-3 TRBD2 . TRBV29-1 CSVTPRGSSTDTQYF TGCAGCGTTACCCCGCGGGGGTCTAGCACAGATACGCAGTATTTT
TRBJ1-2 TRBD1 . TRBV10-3 CAISDPGQKFYGYTF TGTGCCATCAGTGATCCGGGACAGAAGTTCTATGGCTACACCTTC
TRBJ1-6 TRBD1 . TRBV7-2 CASSWTGSDSPLHF TGTGCCAGCAGCTGGACAGGGTCCGATTCACCCCTCCACTTT
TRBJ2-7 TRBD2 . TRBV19 CASSSRTSGSYEQYF TGTGCCAGTAGTTCACGGACTAGCGGGAGTTACGAGCAGTACTTC
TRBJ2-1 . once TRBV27 CASTPGILYNEQFF TGTGCCAGCACCCCGGGAATACTATACAATGAGCAGTTCTTC
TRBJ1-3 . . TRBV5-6 CASSLSSNSPGNTIYF TGTGCCAGCAGCTTGTCGAGTAATTCCCCTGGAAACACCATATATTTT
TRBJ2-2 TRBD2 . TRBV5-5 CASSLILAGGELFF TGTGCCAGCAGCCTAATACTAGCGGGGGGGGAGCTGTTTTTT
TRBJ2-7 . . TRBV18 CASSPPGNYEQYF TGTGCCAGCTCACCACCAGGAAACTACGAGCAGTACTTC
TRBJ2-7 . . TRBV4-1 CASSKPGTDSYEQYF TGCGCCAGCAGTAAACCCGGGACTGATTCCTACGAGCAGTACTTC
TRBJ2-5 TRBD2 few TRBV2 CASMPRLAAQETQYF TGTGCCAGCATGCCCCGACTAGCGGCTCAAGAGACCCAGTACTTC
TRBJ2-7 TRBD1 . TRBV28 CASSPGQGNEQYF TGTGCCAGCAGTCCAGGACAGGGGAACGAGCAGTACTTC
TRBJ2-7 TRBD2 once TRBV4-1 CASSQTPTSGLYEQYF TGCGCCAGCAGCCAAACTCCGACTAGCGGACTCTACGAGCAGTACTTC
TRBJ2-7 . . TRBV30 CAWSVLAARIGYEQYF TGTGCCTGGAGTGTACTAGCCGCTAGGATAGGGTACGAGCAGTACTTC
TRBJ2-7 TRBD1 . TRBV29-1 CSAEVRDRAYEQYF TGCAGCGCTGAGGTGAGGGACAGGGCTTACGAGCAGTACTTC
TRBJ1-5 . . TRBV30 CAWGEQGFGNQPQHF TGTGCCTGGGGTGAACAGGGTTTCGGCAATCAGCCCCAGCATTTT
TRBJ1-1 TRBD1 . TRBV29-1 CSVERTGEGEAFF TGCAGCGTTGAAAGGACAGGTGAAGGGGAAGCTTTCTTT
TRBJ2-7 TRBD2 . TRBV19 CASSIQLAGGNEQYF TGTGCCAGTAGTATTCAGCTAGCGGGAGGAAACGAGCAGTACTTC
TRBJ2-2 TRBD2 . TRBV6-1 CASSVLAGDTGELFF TGTGCCAGCAGTGTACTAGCGGGAGACACCGGGGAGCTGTTTTTT
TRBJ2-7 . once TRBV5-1 CASSLAGRGSPYEQYF TGCGCCAGCAGCTTGGCCGGACGGGGGTCCCCCTACGAGCAGTACTTC
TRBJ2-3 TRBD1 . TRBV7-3 CASSSDRGRTDTQYF TGTGCCAGCAGCTCAGACAGGGGGCGGACAGATACGCAGTATTTT
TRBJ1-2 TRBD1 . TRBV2 CASRPSGQENYGYTF TGTGCCAGCAGGCCCTCGGGACAGGAGAACTATGGCTACACCTTC
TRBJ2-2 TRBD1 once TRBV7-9 CASSRDRHRTNTGELFF TGTGCCAGCAGCCGGGACAGGCATCGGACGAACACCGGGGAGCTGTTTTTT
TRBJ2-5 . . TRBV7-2 CASSLFSGKETQYF TGTGCCAGCAGCTTATTTTCAGGCAAAGAGACCCAGTACTTC